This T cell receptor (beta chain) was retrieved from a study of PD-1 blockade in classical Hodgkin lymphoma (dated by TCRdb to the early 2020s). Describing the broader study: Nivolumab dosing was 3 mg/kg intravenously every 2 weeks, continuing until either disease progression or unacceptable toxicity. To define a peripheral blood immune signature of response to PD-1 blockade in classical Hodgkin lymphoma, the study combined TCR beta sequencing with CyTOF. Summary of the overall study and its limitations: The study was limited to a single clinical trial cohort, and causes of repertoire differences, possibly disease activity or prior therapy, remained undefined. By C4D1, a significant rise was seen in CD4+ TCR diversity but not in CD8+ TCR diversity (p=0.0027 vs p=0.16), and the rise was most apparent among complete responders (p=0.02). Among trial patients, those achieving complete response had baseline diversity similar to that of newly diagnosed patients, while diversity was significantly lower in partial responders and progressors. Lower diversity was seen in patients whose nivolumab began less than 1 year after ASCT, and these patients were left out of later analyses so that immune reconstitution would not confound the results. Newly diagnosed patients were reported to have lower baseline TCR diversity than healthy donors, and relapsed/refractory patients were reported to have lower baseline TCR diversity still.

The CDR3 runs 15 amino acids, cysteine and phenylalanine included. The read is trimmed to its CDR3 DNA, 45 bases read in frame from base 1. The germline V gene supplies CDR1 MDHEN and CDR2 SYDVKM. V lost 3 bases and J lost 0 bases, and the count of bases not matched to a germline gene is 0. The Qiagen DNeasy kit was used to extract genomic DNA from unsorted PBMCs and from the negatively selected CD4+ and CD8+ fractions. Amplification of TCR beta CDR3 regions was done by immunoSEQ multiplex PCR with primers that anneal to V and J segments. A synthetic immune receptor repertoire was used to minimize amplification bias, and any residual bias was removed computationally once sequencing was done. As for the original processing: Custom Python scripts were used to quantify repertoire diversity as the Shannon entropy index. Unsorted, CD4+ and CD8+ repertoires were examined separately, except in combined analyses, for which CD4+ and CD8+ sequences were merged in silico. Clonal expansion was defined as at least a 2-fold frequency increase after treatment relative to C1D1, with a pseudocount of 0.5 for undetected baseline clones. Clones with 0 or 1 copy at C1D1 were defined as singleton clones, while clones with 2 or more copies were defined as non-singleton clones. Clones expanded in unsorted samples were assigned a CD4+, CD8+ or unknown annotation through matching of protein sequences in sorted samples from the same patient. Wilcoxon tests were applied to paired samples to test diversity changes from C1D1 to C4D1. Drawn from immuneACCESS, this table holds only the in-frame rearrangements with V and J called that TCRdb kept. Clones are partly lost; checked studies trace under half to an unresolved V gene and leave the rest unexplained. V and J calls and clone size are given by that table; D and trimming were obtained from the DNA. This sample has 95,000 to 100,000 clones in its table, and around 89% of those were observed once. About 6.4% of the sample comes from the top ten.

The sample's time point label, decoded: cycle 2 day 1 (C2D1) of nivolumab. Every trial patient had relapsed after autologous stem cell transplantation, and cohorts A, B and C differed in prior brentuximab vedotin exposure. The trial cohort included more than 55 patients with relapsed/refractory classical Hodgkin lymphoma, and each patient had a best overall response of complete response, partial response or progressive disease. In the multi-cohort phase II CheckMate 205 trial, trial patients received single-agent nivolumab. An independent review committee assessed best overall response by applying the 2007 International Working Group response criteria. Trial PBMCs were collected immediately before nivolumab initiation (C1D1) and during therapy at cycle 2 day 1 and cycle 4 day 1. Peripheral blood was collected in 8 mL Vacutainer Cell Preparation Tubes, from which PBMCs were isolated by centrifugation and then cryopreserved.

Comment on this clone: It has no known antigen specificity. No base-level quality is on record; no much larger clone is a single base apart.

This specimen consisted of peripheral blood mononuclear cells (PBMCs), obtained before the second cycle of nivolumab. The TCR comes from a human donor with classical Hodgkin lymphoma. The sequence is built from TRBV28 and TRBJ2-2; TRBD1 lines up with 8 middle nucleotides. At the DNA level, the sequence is TGTGCCAGCAGTTTCAGGGGGCCGAACACCGGGGAGCTGTTTTTT. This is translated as CASSFRGPNTGELFF.